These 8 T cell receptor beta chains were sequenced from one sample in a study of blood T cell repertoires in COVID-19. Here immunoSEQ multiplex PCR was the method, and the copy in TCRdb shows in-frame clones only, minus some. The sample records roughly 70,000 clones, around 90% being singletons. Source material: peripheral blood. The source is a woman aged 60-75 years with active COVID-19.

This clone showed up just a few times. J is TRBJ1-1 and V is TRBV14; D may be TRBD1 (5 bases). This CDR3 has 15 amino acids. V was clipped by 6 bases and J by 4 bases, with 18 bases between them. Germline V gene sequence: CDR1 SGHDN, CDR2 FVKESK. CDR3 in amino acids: CASSPTGGGGTEAFF. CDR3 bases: TGTGCCAGCAGTCCAACCGGTGGGGGAGGCACTGAAGCTTTCTTT.

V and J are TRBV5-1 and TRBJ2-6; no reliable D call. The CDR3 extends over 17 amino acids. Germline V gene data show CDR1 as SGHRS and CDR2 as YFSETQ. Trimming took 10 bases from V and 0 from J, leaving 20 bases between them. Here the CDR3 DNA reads TGCGCCTCCCGCCCCCGACACGCCAACTCTGGGGCCAACGTCCTGACTTTC. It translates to CASRPRHANSGANVLTF.

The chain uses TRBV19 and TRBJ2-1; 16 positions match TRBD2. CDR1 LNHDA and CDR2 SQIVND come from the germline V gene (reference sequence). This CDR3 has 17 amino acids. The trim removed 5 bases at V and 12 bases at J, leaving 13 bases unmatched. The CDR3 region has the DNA TGTGCCAGTAGTCCTCCTTCCGGGACTAGCGGGAGGGCTACGCAGTTCTTC. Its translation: CASSPPSGTSGRATQFF.

CDR3 bases: TGTGCCAGCAGCCCCACCCGGGGGAATGAGCAGTTCTTC. As protein: CASSPTRGNEQFF. The chain joins TRBV14 to TRBJ2-1; possibly TRBD2 for D (6 bases). The CDR3 totals 13 residues. The germline V gene encodes CDR1 SGHDN and CDR2 FVKESK. With 4 bases removed from V and 7 bases from J, the gap between germline ends came to 11 bases.

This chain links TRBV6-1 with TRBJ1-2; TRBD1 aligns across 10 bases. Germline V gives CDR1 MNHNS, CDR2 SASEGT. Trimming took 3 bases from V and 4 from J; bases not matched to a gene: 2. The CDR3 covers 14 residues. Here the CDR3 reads CASSEGQGLYGYTF. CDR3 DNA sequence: TGTGCCAGCAGTGAGGGACAGGGGCTCTATGGCTACACCTTC.

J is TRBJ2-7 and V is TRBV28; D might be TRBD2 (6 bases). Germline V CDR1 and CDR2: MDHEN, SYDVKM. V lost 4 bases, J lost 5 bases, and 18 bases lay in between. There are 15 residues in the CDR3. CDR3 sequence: CASSSRGVAVHEQYF. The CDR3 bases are TGTGCCAGCAGTTCCAGAGGGGTAGCGGTCCACGAGCAGTACTTC.

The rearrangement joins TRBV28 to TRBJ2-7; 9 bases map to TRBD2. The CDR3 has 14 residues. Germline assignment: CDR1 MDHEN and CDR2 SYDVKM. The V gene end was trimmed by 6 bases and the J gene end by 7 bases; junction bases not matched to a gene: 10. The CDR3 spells CASRLTSGALEQYF. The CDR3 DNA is TGTGCCAGCAGGCTGACTAGCGGTGCGTTGGAGCAGTACTTC.

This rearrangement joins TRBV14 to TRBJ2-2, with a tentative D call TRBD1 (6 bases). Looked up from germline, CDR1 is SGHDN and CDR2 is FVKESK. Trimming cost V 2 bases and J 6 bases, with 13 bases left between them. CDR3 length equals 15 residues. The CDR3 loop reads CASSQTGKGSGELFF. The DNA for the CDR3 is TGTGCCAGCAGCCAAACAGGGAAAGGTTCCGGGGAGCTGTTTTTT. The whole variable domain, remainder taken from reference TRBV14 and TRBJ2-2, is EAGVTQFPSHSVIEKGQTVTLRCDPISGHDNLYWYRRVMGKEIKFLLHFVKESKQDESGMPNNRFLAERTGGTYSTLKVQPAELEDSGVYFCASSQTGKGSGELFFGEGSRLTVL.